Shown below are 20 T cell receptor beta chains from a single sample sequenced in a study of cytomegalovirus exposure and HLA in healthy donors. This PCR relied on a set of 60 Vbeta primers and 13 Jbeta primers. Generated by immunoSEQ multiplex PCR, the TCRdb table keeps only in-frame clones and is missing some. Of about 190,000 clones in the sample, 80% are singletons; the top ten hold 0.9% to 1.2%. Material for sequencing was PBMCs. These receptors were collected from a woman aged 40 to 50 in good health and CMV-seronegative.

V and J are TRBV7-9 and TRBJ1-2; D call uncertain. V was trimmed by 0 bases and J by 6 bases, leaving 8 bases between them. This CDR3 has 13 amino acids. Germline lookup yields CDR1 SEHNR and CDR2 FQNEAQ (reference sequence). The CDR3 reads CASSLASGNGYTF. The CDR3 DNA reads TGTGCCAGCAGCTTAGCCTCCGGGAATGGCTACACCTTC.

The rearrangement links TRBV6-1 to TRBJ1-5; D unresolved. The ends were cut back, 8 bases at V and 4 bases at J, with 15 bases in the middle. This CDR3 has 14 residues. Germline CDR1 and CDR2: MNHNS and SASEGT. As DNA, the CDR3 is TGTGCCAGCGGTTTTGCCGGGGAGAATCAGCCCCAGCATTTT. This translates into CASGFAGENQPQHF.

V gene TRBV5-1 combines with J gene TRBJ1-4, with 10 bases that match TRBD1. CDR1 is SGHRS and CDR2 is YFSETQ in the germline V gene. Unmatched junction bases numbered 3, after V lost 3 bases and J lost 7 bases. CDR3 size: 14 residues. CDR3 DNA sequence: TGCGCCAGCAGCTCGCGGGACAGGGGTGAAAAACTGTTTTTT. Its translation: CASSSRDRGEKLFF.

The chain recombines TRBV7-9 with TRBJ1-1; D unresolved. The germline V gene encodes CDR1 SEHNR and CDR2 FQNEAQ (reference sequence). V lost 2 bases to trimming and J lost 12 bases, with 10 bases between them. The CDR3 has 11 amino acids. This chain's CDR3 is CASSLRDKTFF. The CDR3 nucleotides read TGTGCCAGCAGCTTACGAGACAAGACTTTCTTT.

The chain couples TRBV10-3 to TRBJ1-5; D perhaps matches TRBD1 (5 bases). Trimming shortened V by 3 bases and J by 1 base, and 7 bases separated the two germline ends. The CDR3 covers 14 residues. The germline gives CDR1 ENHRY, CDR2 SYGVKD. CDR3 nucleotides: TGTGCCATCAGTGACGGGGGGAGCAATCAGCCCCAGCATTTT. Translation: CAISDGGSNQPQHF.

The chain carries TRBV27 and TRBJ2-1; 9 bases line up with TRBD2. V lost 6 bases, J lost 9 bases, and 6 bases stayed unmatched. The CDR3 is made up of 13 amino acids. The germline V gene has CDR1 MNHEY and CDR2 SMNVEV (reference sequence). The CDR3 nucleotides are TGTGCCAGCAGGGCTAGCGGGAACGGTGAGCAGTTCTTC. It codes for CASRASGNGEQFF.

This rearrangement joins TRBV29-1 to TRBJ1-1; D gene uncertain. CDR1 is SQVTM, CDR2 ANQGSEA, per germline. V lost 4 bases, J lost 0 bases, and 15 bases lay in between. This CDR3 region has 15 residues. CDR3 sequence reads: CSVARGSGMNTEAFF. For the CDR3, the DNA is TGCAGCGTTGCGAGAGGGAGCGGGATGAACACTGAAGCTTTCTTT.

The V call is TRBV7-2, the J call TRBJ2-1, with TRBD2 matching over 10 bases. Germline CDR1 and CDR2: SGHTA and FQGNSA. This CDR3 contains 16 residues. Trimming took 4 bases from V and 0 from J; bases not matched to a gene: 3. The CDR3 here is CASSWTSGSSYNEQFF. The CDR3, as DNA: TGTGCCAGCAGCTGGACTAGCGGAAGCTCCTACAATGAGCAGTTCTTC.

V usage is TRBV7-9 and J usage is TRBJ2-1, with 11 bases matching TRBD2. V lost 2 bases and J lost 5; bases outside the gene matches: 11. The germline V gene has CDR1 SEHNR and CDR2 FQNEAQ (reference sequence). This CDR3 is built from 18 residues. CDR3 region: CASSLKLAGEGRDNEQFF. Here the CDR3 DNA reads TGTGCCAGCAGCTTAAAACTAGCGGGAGAAGGTCGGGACAATGAGCAGTTCTTC.

The J gene is TRBJ2-1, the V gene TRBV18, with D unclear. This CDR3 contains 11 residues. CDR1 is KGHSH, CDR2 LQKENI, per germline. Trimming pared 8 bases from V and 8 bases from J, leaving 10 bases between. CDR3 region: CASRNRDEQFF. CDR3 nucleotide sequence: TGTGCCAGCCGCAATCGGGATGAGCAGTTCTTC.

The rearrangement links TRBV29-1 to TRBJ2-1, with TRBD2 matching 14 bases. The V segment lost 7 bases and the J segment 7 bases; nucleotides outside the gene matches: 21. The V gene's germline CDR1 is SQVTM and CDR2 ANQGSEA. This CDR3 region has 19 residues. The DNA for the CDR3 is TGCAGCGCTGCTCCCTATTACAGACTAGCGGGAGGGCCAAGGAATGAGCAGTTCTTC. It encodes CSAAPYYRLAGGPRNEQFF.

This chain connects TRBV4-3 to TRBJ2-1, with 8 bases aligning to TRBD1. The germline V gene encodes CDR1 LGHNA and CDR2 YSLEER. The V segment lost 4 bases and the J segment 14 bases; nucleotides outside the gene matches: 16. The CDR3 consists of 15 residues. Written as DNA, the CDR3 is TGCGCCAGCAGCCTTGACAGGGGCTCAAACAACGGGGAGTTCTTC. Amino acid sequence: CASSLDRGSNNGEFF.

The chain is built from TRBV11-2 and TRBJ1-1; D is undetermined. Germline CDR1 and CDR2: SGHAT and FQNNGV. CDR3 length equals 13 residues. V was pared by 0 bases and J by 4 bases, with 6 bases between. CDR3 sequence reads: CASSLDQSTEAFF. In nucleotides, the CDR3 is TGTGCCAGCAGCTTAGATCAGTCCACTGAAGCTTTCTTT.

This clone was picked up a small number of times. DNA for the CDR3: TGTGCCAGCAGCTTAAGGTTACAGGGCCTTGGCACAGATACGCAGTATTTT. This translates into CASSLRLQGLGTDTQYF. The chain has TRBV5-5 and TRBJ2-3; maybe TRBD1 (6 bases). The CDR3 sequence is 17 residues long. The ends were cut back, 2 bases at V and 1 base at J, with 17 bases in the middle. Germline lookup yields CDR1 SGHKS and CDR2 YYEKEE (reference sequence).

This clone was counted between two and nine times. This chain joins TRBV30 and TRBJ1-1; 8 bases line up with TRBD1. Germline trimming cut 5 bases from V and 5 bases from J; bases unmatched to any gene: 4. This CDR3 has 12 amino acids. CDR1 and CDR2 from the germline V gene are GTSNPN and SVGIG (reference sequence). The CDR3 nucleotides are TGTGCCTGGGTCAGGGGGCCAACTGAAGCTTTCTTT. This codes for CAWVRGPTEAFF.

This clone turned up a few times. This chain links TRBV29-1 with TRBJ1-2, with 11 bases lining up with TRBD1. Germline CDR1 is SQVTM and CDR2 is ANQGSEA. The length of the CDR3 is 12 residues. V trimming: 7 bases; J trimming: 3 bases; junction bases outside the gene matches: 1. CDR3 sequence: CSGGQGDYGYTF. As DNA, the CDR3 is TGCAGCGGGGGACAGGGGGACTATGGCTACACCTTC.

In its sample, this clone was seen a few times. The gene calls are TRBV7-8 and TRBJ1-3; 7 bases match TRBD1. With V trimmed by 5 bases and J by 4 bases, 11 bases remained unmatched. The CDR3 length is 16 residues. The germline V gene has CDR1 SGHVS and CDR2 FQNEAQ. In nucleotides, the CDR3 is TGTGCCAGCAGCACCCGGACAGGCCGTGGAGGAAACACCATATATTTT. The encoded protein is CASSTRTGRGGNTIYF.

Written as DNA, the CDR3 is TGTGCAAGTCGCTCCGCTAACACACAGGGTTCCGAGCAGTACTTC. Translation gives CASRSANTQGSEQYF. The rearrangement links TRBV12-2 to TRBJ2-7; the D segment call TRBD1 is taken from the table without a DNA check. TRBV12-2 is an annotated pseudogene. This CDR3 comprises 15 residues.

V usage is TRBV5-1 and J usage is TRBJ1-1; a possible D gene is TRBD1 (5 bases). Germline lookup yields CDR1 SGHRS and CDR2 YFSETQ. The CDR3 has 13 residues. The V end was cut by 1 base, the J end by 5 bases, with 9 bases between. CDR3 residues: CASSLIRGTEAFF. The CDR3 coding sequence is TGCGCCAGCAGCTTGATACGGGGGACTGAAGCTTTCTTT.

The CDR3 here is CASSIGWIDRGPEAFF. The CDR3 coding sequence is TGTGCCAGTAGTATCGGTTGGATTGACAGGGGGCCTGAAGCTTTCTTT. This rearrangement joins TRBV19 to TRBJ1-1; 10 positions match TRBD1. Germline loops: CDR1 LNHDA, CDR2 SQIVND (reference sequence). The CDR3 sequence is 16 residues long. V gave up 3 bases and J gave up 6 bases; unmatched junction bases: 10.